The rows below give T cell receptor beta chains drawn from one sample of a study of T-cell memory formation after mild COVID-19. TCRdb passed the 5' RACE reads through MiXCR, listing each CDR3 protein once. The table records 400,000 to 550,000 distinct CDR3 sequences, nearly 25% of them present only once. Sequenced material: PBMCs or a T cell subset sorted from them (not recorded which). These receptors were collected from an adult woman who had mild COVID-19 (a few samples of this study predate the infection). Cell type and time point are not known. Each CDR3 is given with its conserved first and last residue. D genes are given only for firm matches. Where a row states a size, it is once, few, many or the class of an expanded clone; other rows omit it.

V	size	J	D	CDR3	DNA
TRBV7-3	few	TRBJ2-3	NA	CASSLNGRDTQYF	TGTGCCAGCAGCTTAAACGGAAGAGATACGCAGTATTTT
TRBV15	NA	TRBJ1-6	NA	CATSTVPGIPPLHF	TGTGCCACCAGCACCGTCCCCGGGATCCCACCCCTCCACTTT
TRBV7-3	NA	TRBJ2-1	NA	CASSPHPARRGDNEQFF	TGTGCCAGCAGCCCCCATCCCGCGCGGAGGGGAGACAATGAGCAGTTCTTC
TRBV7-9	many	TRBJ2-1	NA	CASSLAGALIRLNEQFF	TGTGCCAGCAGCTTAGCGGGGGCGCTTATACGGCTCAATGAGCAGTTCTTC
TRBV4-3	few	TRBJ2-2	TRBD2	CASSQESSGSLDTGELFF	TGCGCCAGCAGCCAAGAGTCTAGCGGGAGCCTGGACACCGGGGAGCTGTTTTTT
TRBV2	few	TRBJ2-2	TRBD1	CATTPPDRGLGTGELFF	TGTGCCACAACCCCCCCGGACAGGGGCCTCGGCACCGGGGAGCTGTTTTTT
TRBV7-9	few	TRBJ2-1	NA	CASSPQGPTLEQFF	TGTGCCAGCAGCCCTCAGGGCCCGACTCTTGAGCAGTTCTTC
TRBV6-5	few	TRBJ1-1	NA	CASEGGRNTEAFF	TGTGCCAGCGAGGGTGGGAGAAACACTGAAGCTTTCTTT
TRBV12-3/TRBV12-4	few	TRBJ2-3	NA	CASSLQVVTDTQYF	TGTGCCAGCAGTTTACAGGTAGTCACAGATACGCAGTATTTT
TRBV7-2	many	TRBJ2-3	TRBD2	CASSLELAVGGDTQYF	TGTGCCAGCAGCTTGGAACTAGCGGTGGGGGGAGATACGCAGTATTTT
TRBV5-4	few	TRBJ2-7	NA	CASSLSAERYEQYF	TGTGCCAGCAGCTTGTCGGCCGAACGGTACGAGCAGTACTTC
TRBV6-5	few	TRBJ2-1	NA	CASSLQIGSSYNEQFF	TGTGCCAGCAGTTTACAAATAGGGAGCTCCTACAATGAGCAGTTCTTC
TRBV29-1	NA	TRBJ1-1	NA	CSVATGNTEAFF	TGCAGCGTAGCGACAGGGAACACTGAAGCTTTCTTT
TRBV7-9	many	TRBJ1-2	NA	CASSFAETRIYGYTF	TGTGCCAGCAGCTTTGCAGAGACTCGGATCTATGGCTACACCTTC
TRBV5-1	NA	TRBJ2-2	NA	CASSPFDTGELFF	TGCGCCAGCAGCCCCTTCGACACCGGGGAGCTGTTTTTT
TRBV7-9	few	TRBJ2-7	TRBD2	CASSHPSGRVDEQYF	TGTGCCAGCAGCCATCCAAGCGGGAGAGTCGACGAGCAGTACTTC
TRBV20-1	NA	TRBJ2-3	NA	CSAREDFPGVSTDTQYF	TGCAGTGCTAGGGAGGACTTCCCGGGGGTATCCACAGATACGCAGTATTTT
TRBV5-6	NA	TRBJ2-7	TRBD1	CASTTGGSYEQYF	TGTGCCAGCACGACAGGGGGTTCCTACGAGCAGTACTTC
TRBV29-1	NA	TRBJ2-5	TRBD1	CSVEEWTGEPLLEETQYF	TGCAGCGTTGAAGAGTGGACAGGGGAGCCCTTACTAGAAGAGACCCAGTACTTC
TRBV20-1	many	TRBJ2-7	TRBD2	CSAREGGSAYEQYF	TGCAGTGCTAGAGAGGGCGGGAGTGCCTACGAGCAGTACTTC
TRBV4-2	NA	TRBJ2-1	TRBD2	CASSQWTSGGAVNEQFF	TGTGCCAGCAGCCAGTGGACTAGCGGGGGGGCGGTAAATGAGCAGTTCTTC
TRBV7-2	once	TRBJ1-1	NA	CASSLAGPAEAFF	TGTGCCAGCAGCTTAGCGGGCCCCGCTGAAGCTTTCTTT
TRBV5-1	NA	TRBJ2-6	NA	CASSFDSSGANVLTF	TGCGCCAGCAGCTTCGACAGCTCTGGGGCCAACGTCCTGACTTTC
TRBV7-3	NA	TRBJ2-1	TRBD2	CASSFTGTSGYNEQFF	TGTGCCAGCAGCTTTACCGGGACTAGTGGCTACAATGAGCAGTTCTTC
TRBV7-6	NA	TRBJ2-7	NA	CASSLTGLSTYEQYF	TGTGCCAGCAGCCTAACGGGCCTCTCGACCTACGAGCAGTACTTC
TRBV12-3/TRBV12-4	NA	TRBJ1-1	NA	CASSKPPNTEAFF	TGTGCCAGCAGTAAGCCGCCGAACACTGAAGCTTTCTTT
TRBV5-1	NA	TRBJ1-2	NA	CASSPLAEGGYTF	TGCGCCAGCAGTCCCTTGGCAGAGGGCGGCTACACCTTC
TRBV9	NA	TRBJ1-1	TRBD1	CASSVGRGGESTEAFF	TGTGCCAGCAGCGTAGGCAGGGGGGGAGAGAGCACTGAAGCTTTCTTT
TRBV6-1	few	TRBJ1-2	NA	CASSPGTGLSNYGYTF	TGTGCCAGCAGCCCCGGGACCGGGCTCTCTAACTATGGCTACACCTTC
TRBV7-2	NA	TRBJ2-7	NA	CASSLGPSGPYEQYF	TGTGCCAGCAGCTTAGGGCCGAGCGGACCCTACGAGCAGTACTTC
TRBV20-1	NA	TRBJ1-4	NA	CSADGVGQSPGEKLFF	TGCAGTGCAGACGGGGTCGGGCAGTCCCCGGGCGAAAAACTGTTTTTT
TRBV7-2	NA	TRBJ1-1	NA	CASSLAPSVNTEAFF	TGTGCCAGCAGCCTAGCTCCCAGTGTGAACACTGAAGCTTTCTTT
TRBV27	once	TRBJ2-2	TRBD2	CASGTSANTGELFF	TGTGCCAGCGGGACTAGCGCTAACACCGGGGAGCTGTTTTTT
TRBV7-9	many	TRBJ2-7	NA	CASSRRDNYEQYF	TGTGCCAGCAGCCGCAGGGACAACTACGAGCAGTACTTC
TRBV6-5	few	TRBJ2-4	TRBD2	CASSWLGGSSKNIQYF	TGTGCCAGCAGTTGGCTGGGCGGGAGTTCCAAAAACATTCAGTACTTC
TRBV10-3	NA	TRBJ2-5	TRBD1	CAIRHDSRTGGWETQYF	TGTGCCATCAGGCACGATTCCCGGACAGGGGGCTGGGAGACCCAGTACTTC
TRBV4-3	NA	TRBJ1-1	NA	CASSQDRWAITEAFF	TGCGCCAGCAGCCAAGATCGTTGGGCCATCACTGAAGCTTTCTTT
TRBV29-1	many	TRBJ2-2	NA	CSVEARMRTGELFF	TGCAGCGTTGAGGCCAGAATGAGAACCGGGGAGCTGTTTTTT
TRBV10-3	NA	TRBJ2-7	NA	CAITSQESYEQYF	TGTGCCATCACTAGTCAGGAGTCTTACGAGCAGTACTTC
TRBV4-1	NA	TRBJ1-4	NA	CASSQDPRVNEKLFF	TGCGCCAGCAGCCAAGATCCAAGGGTTAATGAAAAACTGTTTTTT
TRBV7-9	NA	TRBJ2-1	TRBD2	CASRHLAGGSGKDNEQFF	TGTGCCAGCAGACACCTAGCGGGGGGGTCGGGCAAGGACAATGAGCAGTTCTTC
TRBV10-2	NA	TRBJ2-5	NA	CASSDGLGGETQYF	TGCGCCAGCAGCGATGGACTTGGGGGGGAGACCCAGTACTTC
TRBV7-3	NA	TRBJ2-3	TRBD2	CASSLGLPAFDTQYF	TGTGCCAGCAGCTTGGGACTACCCGCCTTCGATACGCAGTATTTT
TRBV5-1	few	TRBJ2-3	NA	CASRTLLATTDTQYF	TGCGCCAGCAGAACACTTCTAGCTACCACAGATACGCAGTATTTT
TRBV5-4	few	TRBJ2-7	TRBD1	CASQDRARRDEQYF	TGTGCCAGCCAGGACAGGGCGCGGAGAGACGAGCAGTACTTC
TRBV5-6	few	TRBJ2-1	TRBD2	CASSYPGLAGVYEQFF	TGTGCCAGCAGCTACCCGGGACTAGCGGGAGTGTATGAGCAGTTCTTC
TRBV27	NA	TRBJ2-2	TRBD2	CASSQPGGRDTGELFF	TGTGCCAGCAGTCAGCCGGGGGGGCGTGACACCGGGGAGCTGTTTTTT
TRBV4-3	few	TRBJ2-5	NA	CASSQDPGQETQYF	TGCGCCAGCAGCCAAGATCCCGGGCAAGAGACCCAGTACTTC
TRBV12-3/TRBV12-4	NA	TRBJ1-4	TRBD1	CASSSTGFNEKLFF	TGTGCCAGCAGTTCGACAGGGTTTAATGAAAAACTGTTTTTT
TRBV7-2	few	TRBJ2-7	TRBD2	CASSLGASGLAVYEQYF	TGTGCCAGCAGTCTTGGGGCCTCAGGACTAGCGGTCTACGAGCAGTACTTC
TRBV5-1	many	TRBJ2-1	NA	CASTKEWNNNEQFF	TGCGCCAGCACCAAGGAGTGGAACAACAATGAGCAGTTCTTC
TRBV7-2	NA	TRBJ2-1	TRBD2	CASSFGGGRNEQFF	TGTGCCAGCAGCTTTGGGGGCGGGAGGAATGAGCAGTTCTTC
TRBV24-1	few	TRBJ2-5	TRBD1	CATSDSRGPSGQETQYF	TGTGCCACCAGTGATTCGAGGGGGCCGAGCGGACAAGAGACCCAGTACTTC
TRBV7-9	NA	TRBJ2-5	NA	CASSLGDRLETQYF	TGTGCCAGCAGCTTAGGGGACCGACTGGAGACCCAGTACTTC
TRBV4-1	few	TRBJ1-1	NA	CASSQVQGTEAFF	TGCGCCAGCAGCCAAGTACAGGGCACTGAAGCTTTCTTT
TRBV27	few	TRBJ2-7	NA	CASAPGASGFSYEQYF	TGTGCCAGCGCCCCGGGGGCCAGCGGCTTTTCCTACGAGCAGTACTTC
TRBV7-9	few	TRBJ2-3	TRBD2	CASSFWEGLRLDTQYF	TGTGCCAGCAGCTTTTGGGAGGGCCTAAGATTGGATACGCAGTATTTT
TRBV30	NA	TRBJ1-2	TRBD1	CAWRYQGARYGYTF	TGTGCCTGGAGATACCAGGGGGCTCGCTATGGCTACACCTTC